The 6 T cell receptor beta chains in this list originate from one sample, sequenced in a study of T cells in Graves' hyperthyroidism and ophthalmopathy. RNA transcripts provided the source from which TCR beta CDR3 regions were amplified. The study used the HTBI primer set for a first-round RT-PCR of the TCR CDR3. TCRdb ran MiXCR on the multiplex PCR reads and lists one entry per CDR3 protein. The sample consists of 300,000 to 400,000 distinct CDR3 sequences, roughly 13% of them appearing once. The sequenced sample was blood. These receptors were taken from a woman aged 55-69 years with Graves' hyperthyroidism.

The sample holds many counts of this clonotype. The V call is TRBV20-1, the J call TRBJ2-1; D is unresolved. The V end was cut by 7 bases, the J end by 4 bases, with 8 bases between. Germline CDR1 and CDR2: DFQATT and SNEGSKA (reference sequence). CDR3 length: 11 residues. The CDR3: CSVEHYNEQFF. For the CDR3, the DNA is TGCAGTGTCGAGCATTACAATGAGCAGTTCTTC.

The chain joins TRBV9 to TRBJ2-4, with 13 bases fitting TRBD2. The CDR3 length is 17 residues. After removal of 5 bases from V and 5 bases from J, the junction contained 10 bases not matched to a gene. Germline V gene sequence: CDR1 SGDLS, CDR2 YYNGEE. The CDR3 sequence: CASSRTSGSGSENIQYF. CDR3 DNA sequence: TGTGCCAGCAGTCGGACTAGCGGGAGTGGAAGCGAAAACATTCAGTACTTC.

This chain uses TRBV11-2 with TRBJ2-2; D remains unclear. Germline CDR1 reads SGHAT; CDR2 reads FQNNGV. The CDR3 length is 12 residues. The ends were cut back, 2 bases at V and 7 bases at J, with 5 bases in the middle. CDR3 sequence (DNA): TGTGCCAGCAGCTTACTGAGCGGGGAGCTGTTTTTT. This codes for CASSLLSGELFF.

This clonotype occurred many times. The genes are TRBV11-3 and TRBJ2-7, with 11 positions matching TRBD2. The CDR3 has 13 residues. Germline V gives CDR1 SGHNT, CDR2 YENEEA. Trimming cost V 4 bases and J 6 bases; bases outside gene matches: 2. CDR3 loop: CASSSGTSGEQYF. The CDR3, as DNA: TGTGCCAGCAGCTCAGGGACTAGCGGCGAGCAGTACTTC.

This rearrangement joins TRBV5-1 to TRBJ2-2, with D unresolved. This CDR3 has 15 residues. Germline-derived CDR1 and CDR2 are SGHRS and YFSETQ. The ends were cut back, 2 bases at V and 6 bases at J, with 14 bases in the middle. The CDR3 DNA is TGCGCCAGCAGCTTTGGTCAGCGTCTGGCCGGGGAGCTGTTTTTT. It codes for CASSFGQRLAGELFF.

In this sample, this clonotype turned up many times. This rearrangement joins TRBV7-8 to TRBJ2-3, with D possibly matching TRBD2 (6 bases). Germline assignment: CDR1 SGHVS and CDR2 FQNEAQ. The V end lost 11 bases, the J end lost 4 bases, and 22 bases lay between the germline ends. This CDR3 is built from 15 residues. The DNA for the CDR3 is TGTGCCTCCCTGCGGGGCGGGCCTGGGGCAGATACGCAGTATTTT. Translated, it gives CASLRGGPGADTQYF.